Listed below are T cell receptor beta chains from one sample, sequenced in a study of blood T cell repertoires in COVID-19. Only in-frame clones appear in the TCRdb table, and some are missing; sequencing was by immunoSEQ multiplex PCR. The repertoire holds roughly 160,000 clones, approximately 88% seen once, with roughly an eighth in the top ten. The sample consisted of peripheral blood. These receptors came from a man aged 18 to 35 with active or convalescent COVID-19. The CDR3 runs from the conserved cysteine through the conserved F or W. The order of the fields is D gene, J gene, clone size, V gene, CDR3 protein, CDR3 DNA. D genes are given only for firm matches. Clone size is stated in some rows and not others, as once, few, many or a class when expanded.

d_call: NA
j_call: TRBJ2-2
clone_size: once
v_call: TRBV7-9
cdr3_aa: CASRYESGADTGELFF
cdr3_nt: TGTGCCAGCAGGTACGAGAGTGGGGCAGACACCGGGGAGCTGTTTTTT

d_call: TRBD1
j_call: TRBJ1-4
clone_size: few
v_call: TRBV2
cdr3_aa: CASSPRQGTNEKLFF
cdr3_nt: TGTGCCAGCAGTCCGAGACAGGGGACTAATGAAAAACTGTTTTTT

d_call: NA
j_call: TRBJ1-1
clone_size: NA
v_call: TRBV2
cdr3_aa: CASIQGLANTEAFF
cdr3_nt: TGTGCCAGCATTCAGGGGTTAGCGAACACTGAAGCTTTCTTT

d_call: TRBD1
j_call: TRBJ2-2
clone_size: NA
v_call: TRBV7-3
cdr3_aa: CASSLGTGGFGELFF
cdr3_nt: TGTGCCAGCAGCTTAGGGACAGGGGGCTTCGGGGAGCTGTTTTTT

d_call: TRBD2
j_call: TRBJ2-5
clone_size: NA
v_call: TRBV15
cdr3_aa: CATSIDTGLAQETQYF
cdr3_nt: TGTGCCACCAGCATAGACACGGGACTAGCCCAAGAGACCCAGTACTTC

d_call: NA
j_call: TRBJ2-7
clone_size: NA
v_call: TRBV3-1/TRBV3-2
cdr3_aa: CASSLQGGYEQYF
cdr3_nt: TGTGCCAGCAGCCTCCAGGGAGGTTACGAGCAGTACTTC

d_call: TRBD1
j_call: TRBJ2-3
clone_size: NA
v_call: TRBV18
cdr3_aa: CASSPPGQGAYTQYF
cdr3_nt: TGTGCCAGCTCACCACCGGGACAGGGGGCATATACGCAGTATTTT

d_call: TRBD2
j_call: TRBJ2-1
clone_size: NA
v_call: TRBV11-1
cdr3_aa: CASRPREGQSYNEQFF
cdr3_nt: TGTGCCAGCAGGCCTCGGGAGGGGCAGTCATACAATGAGCAGTTCTTC

d_call: TRBD1
j_call: TRBJ2-7
clone_size: NA
v_call: TRBV9
cdr3_aa: CASSGGTGMNEQYF
cdr3_nt: TGTGCCAGCAGCGGAGGGACAGGGATGAACGAGCAGTACTTC

d_call: NA
j_call: TRBJ2-1
clone_size: NA
v_call: TRBV4-1
cdr3_aa: CASSQTPGTFYNEQFF
cdr3_nt: TGCGCCAGCAGCCAGACTCCCGGGACTTTCTACAATGAGCAGTTCTTC

d_call: TRBD1
j_call: TRBJ2-2
clone_size: NA
v_call: TRBV19
cdr3_aa: CASSILRGPDGELFF
cdr3_nt: TGTGCCAGTAGTATTTTGAGGGGGCCGGACGGGGAGCTGTTTTTT

d_call: TRBD1
j_call: TRBJ2-1
clone_size: NA
v_call: TRBV11-3
cdr3_aa: CASSLRTGRNEQFF
cdr3_nt: TGTGCCAGCAGCTTAAGGACAGGGAGGAATGAGCAGTTCTTC

d_call: NA
j_call: TRBJ2-2
clone_size: NA
v_call: TRBV6-5
cdr3_aa: CASGYSKGELFF
cdr3_nt: TGTGCCAGCGGATACTCCAAAGGGGAGCTGTTTTTT

d_call: NA
j_call: TRBJ1-6
clone_size: NA
v_call: TRBV12-3/TRBV12-4
cdr3_aa: CASTGAANSPLHF
cdr3_nt: TGTGCCAGCACAGGGGCAGCAAATTCACCCCTCCACTTT

d_call: NA
j_call: TRBJ1-4
clone_size: NA
v_call: TRBV7-2
cdr3_aa: CASSSFAGANEKLFF
cdr3_nt: TGTGCCAGCAGCTCCTTTGCAGGGGCTAATGAAAAACTGTTTTTT

d_call: TRBD2
j_call: TRBJ2-7
clone_size: NA
v_call: TRBV5-1
cdr3_aa: CASSLDGLAAYEQYF
cdr3_nt: TGCGCCAGCAGCTTGGATGGACTAGCGGCCTACGAGCAGTACTTC

d_call: NA
j_call: TRBJ1-3
clone_size: NA
v_call: TRBV7-9
cdr3_aa: CASNPPGQSGGNTIYF
cdr3_nt: TGTGCCAGCAACCCTCCGGGACAAAGTGGTGGAAACACCATATATTTT

d_call: NA
j_call: TRBJ1-2
clone_size: NA
v_call: TRBV6-5
cdr3_aa: CASRPGGRPYGYTF
cdr3_nt: TGTGCCAGCAGACCGGGGGGACGCCCTTATGGCTACACCTTC

d_call: NA
j_call: TRBJ2-4
clone_size: NA
v_call: TRBV11-1
cdr3_aa: CASSLGHLAKNIQYF
cdr3_nt: TGTGCCAGCAGCTTAGGACACCTCGCTAAAAACATTCAGTACTTC

d_call: NA
j_call: TRBJ1-5
clone_size: few
v_call: TRBV7-9
cdr3_aa: CASSLSGNQPQHF
cdr3_nt: TGTGCCAGCAGCTTGTCGGGCAATCAGCCCCAGCATTTT

d_call: TRBD1
j_call: TRBJ1-5
clone_size: NA
v_call: TRBV5-1
cdr3_aa: CASRETGSSNQPQHF
cdr3_nt: TGCGCCAGCAGAGAGACAGGGTCTAGCAATCAGCCCCAGCATTTT

d_call: TRBD1
j_call: TRBJ1-5
clone_size: NA
v_call: TRBV19
cdr3_aa: CASRPRQGLQPQHF
cdr3_nt: TGTGCCAGTAGACCTCGACAGGGCCTCCAGCCCCAGCATTTT

d_call: NA
j_call: TRBJ1-1
clone_size: NA
v_call: TRBV29-1
cdr3_aa: CSHSTDKNSAFF
cdr3_nt: TGCAGCCACTCCACCGACAAAAACTCAGCTTTCTTT

d_call: NA
j_call: TRBJ2-1
clone_size: NA
v_call: TRBV6-2/TRBV6-3
cdr3_aa: CASSYYALPGGEQFF
cdr3_nt: TGTGCCAGCAGTTACTATGCTTTACCTGGAGGTGAGCAGTTCTTC

d_call: NA
j_call: TRBJ1-3
clone_size: NA
v_call: TRBV9
cdr3_aa: CASSVGHLYSGNTIYF
cdr3_nt: TGTGCCAGCAGCGTAGGACACCTCTACTCTGGAAACACCATATATTTT

d_call: TRBD1
j_call: TRBJ1-1
clone_size: few
v_call: TRBV19
cdr3_aa: CASSRPGQGVTEAFF
cdr3_nt: TGTGCCAGTAGTAGGCCGGGACAGGGAGTCACTGAAGCTTTCTTT

d_call: TRBD2
j_call: TRBJ2-5
clone_size: few
v_call: TRBV6-6
cdr3_aa: CASKGTSGRIETQYF
cdr3_nt: TGTGCCAGCAAAGGTACTAGCGGGAGAATTGAGACCCAGTACTTC

d_call: TRBD2
j_call: TRBJ2-1
clone_size: NA
v_call: TRBV5-4
cdr3_aa: CASSPVGSGLYNEQFF
cdr3_nt: TGTGCCAGCAGCCCAGTTGGTAGCGGGCTCTACAATGAGCAGTTCTTC

d_call: NA
j_call: TRBJ1-2
clone_size: NA
v_call: TRBV6-6
cdr3_aa: CASSYYPGLGYGYTF
cdr3_nt: TGTGCCAGCAGTTACTATCCAGGGCTGGGCTATGGCTACACCTTC

d_call: TRBD2
j_call: TRBJ2-2
clone_size: NA
v_call: TRBV3-1/TRBV3-2
cdr3_aa: CASSQPWGGSNTGELFF
cdr3_nt: TGTGCCAGCAGCCAACCCTGGGGGGGGTCGAACACCGGGGAGCTGTTTTTT

d_call: TRBD1
j_call: TRBJ2-1
clone_size: NA
v_call: TRBV18
cdr3_aa: CASSPSRTGPYNEQFF
cdr3_nt: TGTGCCAGCTCACCTTCCCGGACAGGACCCTACAATGAGCAGTTCTTC

d_call: TRBD1
j_call: TRBJ1-2
clone_size: once
v_call: TRBV19
cdr3_aa: CASSIITGDYGYTF
cdr3_nt: TGTGCCAGTAGTATAATAACAGGGGACTATGGCTACACCTTC

d_call: NA
j_call: TRBJ1-5
clone_size: NA
v_call: TRBV19
cdr3_aa: CASSIMYRGQASNQPQHF
cdr3_nt: TGTGCCAGTAGTATAATGTATCGAGGGCAAGCTAGCAATCAGCCCCAGCATTTT

d_call: NA
j_call: TRBJ1-2
clone_size: NA
v_call: TRBV6-5
cdr3_aa: CASTRHPSEHGYTF
cdr3_nt: TGTGCCAGCACCCGTCATCCTTCGGAGCATGGCTACACCTTC

d_call: TRBD1
j_call: TRBJ1-4
clone_size: few
v_call: TRBV18
cdr3_aa: CASSPDRGELFF
cdr3_nt: TGTGCCAGCTCACCAGACAGGGGAGAACTGTTTTTT

d_call: NA
j_call: TRBJ1-3
clone_size: once
v_call: TRBV28
cdr3_aa: CASSLTHIVNTIYF
cdr3_nt: TGTGCCAGCAGTCTGACACATATAGTCAACACCATATATTTT

d_call: TRBD1
j_call: TRBJ2-3
clone_size: NA
v_call: TRBV11-2
cdr3_aa: CASSRRTGQTDTQYF
cdr3_nt: TGTGCCAGCAGCCGACGGACAGGTCAGACAGATACGCAGTATTTT

d_call: TRBD1
j_call: TRBJ1-5
clone_size: NA
v_call: TRBV15
cdr3_aa: CATRQGGAYQPQHF
cdr3_nt: TGTGCCACCAGGCAGGGGGGCGCGTATCAGCCCCAGCATTTT

d_call: NA
j_call: TRBJ1-5
clone_size: NA
v_call: TRBV19
cdr3_aa: CASSIGGRHQPQHF
cdr3_nt: TGTGCCAGTAGTATAGGCGGAAGGCATCAGCCCCAGCATTTT

d_call: NA
j_call: TRBJ2-6
clone_size: NA
v_call: TRBV6-2/TRBV6-3
cdr3_aa: CASSSRRQASGANVLTF
cdr3_nt: TGTGCCAGCAGTTCCCGCCGACAGGCCTCTGGGGCCAACGTCCTGACTTTC

d_call: TRBD2
j_call: TRBJ2-1
clone_size: NA
v_call: TRBV28
cdr3_aa: CASKVPRASGNNEQFF
cdr3_nt: TGTGCCAGCAAAGTACCCCGGGCTAGCGGGAACAATGAGCAGTTCTTC

d_call: NA
j_call: TRBJ1-1
clone_size: NA
v_call: TRBV4-1
cdr3_aa: CASNFKARGFLDTEAFF
cdr3_nt: TGCGCCAGCAACTTTAAGGCCAGGGGCTTTTTGGACACTGAAGCTTTCTTT

d_call: NA
j_call: TRBJ1-2
clone_size: NA
v_call: TRBV2
cdr3_aa: CASSRTGDYGYTF
cdr3_nt: TGTGCCAGCAGTCGTACAGGAGACTATGGCTACACCTTC

d_call: TRBD1
j_call: TRBJ1-1
clone_size: NA
v_call: TRBV2
cdr3_aa: CASKTGAGMNTEAFF
cdr3_nt: TGTGCCAGCAAGACAGGGGCCGGGATGAACACTGAAGCTTTCTTT

d_call: NA
j_call: TRBJ2-1
clone_size: NA
v_call: TRBV7-8
cdr3_aa: CASSYDPSGEQFF
cdr3_nt: TGTGCCAGCAGCTATGACCCGTCGGGGGAGCAGTTCTTC

d_call: TRBD2
j_call: TRBJ2-3
clone_size: NA
v_call: TRBV19
cdr3_aa: CASTSGGLAADTQYF
cdr3_nt: TGTGCCAGTACGTCCGGGGGACTAGCCGCGGATACGCAGTATTTT

d_call: TRBD1
j_call: TRBJ1-5
clone_size: NA
v_call: TRBV4-3
cdr3_aa: CASSQNWRTGGQPQHF
cdr3_nt: TGCGCCAGCAGCCAAAATTGGCGGACAGGGGGTCAGCCCCAGCATTTT

d_call: TRBD2
j_call: TRBJ2-3
clone_size: NA
v_call: TRBV5-1
cdr3_aa: CASSLAGGPSDTQYF
cdr3_nt: TGCGCCAGCAGCCTAGCGGGGGGGCCCTCAGATACGCAGTATTTT

d_call: TRBD1
j_call: TRBJ1-1
clone_size: NA
v_call: TRBV7-6
cdr3_aa: CASSSTGTGDFMNTEAFF
cdr3_nt: TGTGCCAGCAGCTCGACCGGGACAGGGGATTTCATGAACACTGAAGCTTTCTTT

d_call: NA
j_call: TRBJ1-5
clone_size: NA
v_call: TRBV2
cdr3_aa: CASSEIGVGNQPQHF
cdr3_nt: TGTGCCAGCAGTGAGATAGGGGTAGGGAATCAGCCCCAGCATTTT

d_call: NA
j_call: TRBJ2-6
clone_size: NA
v_call: TRBV11-2
cdr3_aa: CASSSFGTQAPGGANVLTF
cdr3_nt: TGTGCCAGCAGCTCTTTCGGAACCCAAGCGCCCGGTGGGGCCAACGTCCTGACTTTC

d_call: NA
j_call: TRBJ1-5
clone_size: NA
v_call: TRBV18
cdr3_aa: CASSPQEGPQHF
cdr3_nt: TGTGCCAGCTCACCCCAGGAAGGACCCCAGCATTTT